A single sample is the source of the 26 T cell receptor beta chains below, sequenced in a study of blood T cell repertoires in COVID-19. Using immunoSEQ multiplex PCR, the repertoire was profiled, and TCRdb retains in-frame clones only, with some absent. The sample includes 230,000 or so clones, 65% to 90% of them seen just once. The sample was peripheral blood. The receptors stem from a woman aged 40 to 55 who had recovered from COVID-19.

This clone has just a few counts. The chain joins TRBV27 to TRBJ2-7; TRBD1 matches 7 bases. The CDR3 is 14 amino acids. Germline CDR1 and CDR2: MNHEY and SMNVEV (reference sequence). The junction had 12 bases not matched to a gene; V was cut back by 10 bases and J by 3 bases. DNA of the CDR3: TGTGCCACCGGACGGGGCAGGGGGATCTACGAGCAGTACTTC. It yields the protein CATGRGRGIYEQYF.

The chain links TRBV6-2 or TRBV6-3 to TRBJ2-5, with a possible D match to TRBD1 (6 bases). The germline V gene has CDR1 MNHEY and CDR2 SVGEGT. The V gene lost 2 bases and the J gene lost 0 bases, with 13 bases spanning the gap. The CDR3 runs to 16 residues. CDR3: CASSYPGTKYQETQYF. CDR3 DNA: TGTGCCAGCAGTTACCCTGGGACAAAGTACCAAGAGACCCAGTACTTC.

The rearrangement uses TRBV19 and TRBJ1-2; D call uncertain. There are 14 residues in the CDR3. V lost 2 bases to trimming and J lost 7 bases, with 14 bases between them. The germline V gene has CDR1 LNHDA and CDR2 SQIVND (reference sequence). CDR3 region: CASSINRVSGGYTF. As DNA, the CDR3 is TGTGCCAGTAGTATAAATCGGGTCTCGGGTGGCTACACCTTC.

This chain connects TRBV9 to TRBJ1-4, with D uncertain. This CDR3 contains 16 residues. CDR1 is SGDLS, CDR2 YYNGEE, per germline. V lost 0 bases, J lost 0 bases, and 9 bases lay in between. This CDR3 reads CASSVGRASTNEKLFF. DNA of the CDR3: TGTGCCAGCAGCGTAGGAAGAGCTTCAACTAATGAAAAACTGTTTTTT.

This chain uses TRBV9 with TRBJ2-7, with D perhaps matching TRBD1 (5 bases). The ends were cut back, 4 bases at V and 1 base at J, with 9 bases in the middle. Germline-derived CDR1 and CDR2 are SGDLS and YYNGEE. The CDR3 sequence is 13 residues long. The CDR3 is CASSSGQSYEQYF. The CDR3 DNA follows: TGTGCCAGCAGCTCCGGACAATCCTACGAGCAGTACTTC.

The chain is built from TRBV3-1 (or the pseudogene TRBV3-2) and TRBJ1-1; D gene ambiguous. Trimming shortened V by 4 bases and J by 1 base, and 4 bases separated the two germline ends. This CDR3 is built from 12 residues. Germline V gene data show CDR1 as LGHDT and CDR2 as YNNKEL (reference sequence). CDR3 bases: TGTGCCAGCAGCCGAGGGAACACTGAAGCTTTCTTT. Encoded protein: CASSRGNTEAFF.

This clone was observed a single time. CDR3 nucleotide sequence: TGTGCCAGCAGCCGAGGGACAGGAGCCTACGAGCAGTACTTC. Protein product: CASSRGTGAYEQYF. The chain carries TRBV3-1 (or the pseudogene TRBV3-2) and TRBJ2-7; 8 nucleotides line up with TRBD1. Germline V gene lookup returns CDR1 LGHDT and CDR2 YNNKEL (reference sequence). The CDR3 loop spans 14 amino acids. J lost 2 bases, V lost 4 bases, and 4 bases had no gene match.

The chain links TRBV12-3 or TRBV12-4 to TRBJ2-7; 8 bases are a match to TRBD1. The CDR3 runs to 13 residues. V lost 8 bases to trimming and J lost 2 bases; unmatched junction nucleotides: 5. The CDR3 DNA follows: TGTGCCAGCGCCGGGACAGGCACCTACGAGCAGTACTTC. Amino acid sequence: CASAGTGTYEQYF.

V usage is TRBV27 and J usage is TRBJ1-4; D gene unclear. This CDR3 has 14 residues. The germline gives CDR1 MNHEY, CDR2 SMNVEV (reference sequence). The germline V and J ends were trimmed by 5 bases and 10 bases, with 17 bases remaining between them. This CDR3 reads CASSGNSGPVKLFF. CDR3 bases: TGTGCCAGCAGTGGGAACAGCGGGCCGGTAAAACTGTTTTTT.

The gene calls are TRBV6-2 or TRBV6-3 and TRBJ1-2; the D is unclear. The CDR3 is 14 residues long. Trimming removed 0 bases at V and 3 bases at J, with 8 bases between. The germline V gene has CDR1 MNHEY and CDR2 SVGEGT. This CDR3 reads CASSYSIAYYGYTF. The CDR3 region has the DNA TGTGCCAGCAGTTACTCGATAGCCTACTATGGCTACACCTTC.

The J gene is TRBJ1-1, the V gene TRBV7-8; 7 bases match TRBD1. The CDR3 has 15 amino acids. Germline CDR1 reads SGHVS; CDR2 reads FQNEAQ. The junction had 3 bases not matched to a gene; V was cut back by 2 bases and J by 0 bases. This CDR3 reads CASSLLGQMNTEAFF. The CDR3 coding sequence is TGTGCCAGCAGCTTATTGGGACAGATGAACACTGAAGCTTTCTTT.

This clone occurred once. This chain connects TRBV6-2 or TRBV6-3 to TRBJ1-1, with TRBD1 as a possible D gene (5 bases). V was pared by 6 bases and J by 1 base, with 9 bases between. Germline-derived CDR1 and CDR2 are MNHEY and SVGEGT. The CDR3 runs 13 residues. The CDR3 DNA reads TGTGCCAGCAGCCTACAGGAGAACACTGAAGCTTTCTTT. It encodes CASSLQENTEAFF.

CDR3 coding DNA: TGTGCCAGCAGCGACCGGGACAGGGACACAGATACGCAGTATTTT. This translates into CASSDRDRDTDTQYF. The chain carries TRBV13 and TRBJ2-3; 9 nucleotides match TRBD1. With 5 bases clipped from V and 2 bases from J, the junction kept 5 bases outside the gene matches. Per germline, CDR1 PRHDT and CDR2 FYEKMQ (reference sequence). The CDR3 consists of 15 residues.

With regard to this clone: Other DNA variants within this sample encode the same CDR3. J is TRBJ1-1 and V is TRBV6-5, with TRBD1 matching over 11 bases. The CDR3 length is 15 residues. Germline V gene data show CDR1 as MNHEY and CDR2 as SVGAGI. The junction had 1 base not matched to a gene; V was cut back by 0 bases and J by 4 bases. Here the CDR3 DNA reads TGTGCCAGCAGTTACTCTGGGACAGGGGGCACTGAAGCTTTCTTT. Protein sequence: CASSYSGTGGTEAFF.

V usage is TRBV2 and J usage is TRBJ2-7; D remains unclear. Trimming removed 4 bases at V and 4 bases at J, with 8 bases between. The CDR3 totals 12 residues. The germline V gene encodes CDR1 SNHLY and CDR2 FYNNEI. This CDR3 reads CASSVQEYEQYF. The CDR3 DNA sequence: TGTGCCAGCAGTGTGCAGGAATACGAGCAGTACTTC.

DNA for the CDR3: TGCGCCAGCAGCAAGTCTAGCGGGGGAACCCGCTCCTACAATGAGCAGTTCTTC. Translating gives CASSKSSGGTRSYNEQFF. This chain joins TRBV5-1 and TRBJ2-1; 10 bases match TRBD2. V trimming: 4 bases; J trimming: 0 bases; junction bases outside the gene matches: 10. Germline CDR1 is SGHRS and CDR2 is YFSETQ. This CDR3 spans 18 amino acids.

This chain connects TRBV14 to TRBJ1-2; D not resolved. CDR1 and CDR2 from the germline V gene are SGHDN and FVKESK. Trimming left V 8 bases short and J 7 bases short, with 11 bases between. CDR3 size: 11 residues. The DNA for the CDR3 is TGTGCCAGCCCTCTCCTGAGTGGCTACACCTTC. Amino acid sequence: CASPLLSGYTF.

J is TRBJ1-4 and V is TRBV5-1, with no clear D. From germline, CDR1 is SGHRS and CDR2 YFSETQ. The CDR3 is made up of 14 amino acids. V lost 0 bases and J lost 8, with 11 bases in between. This chain's CDR3 is CASSLAGIGEKLFF. In DNA, the CDR3 is TGCGCCAGCAGCTTGGCCGGGATCGGGGAAAAACTGTTTTTT.

This chain uses TRBV5-1 with TRBJ1-6; TRBD1 might be the D (6 bases). The CDR3 spans 13 residues. V was shortened by 7 bases and J by 8 bases, with 13 bases between the two germline ends. Germline lookup yields CDR1 SGHRS and CDR2 YFSETQ. DNA for the CDR3: TGCGCCAGCCAGGACAGCCAAGATTCACCCCTCCACTTT. This gives the protein CASQDSQDSPLHF.

J is TRBJ1-4 and V is TRBV28, with TRBD1 as a possible D gene (5 bases). V lost 7 bases and J lost 5, with 17 bases in between. CDR1 is MDHEN, CDR2 SYDVKM, per germline. This CDR3 has 15 amino acids. The CDR3 spells CASITTRRGNEKLFF. The CDR3 DNA follows: TGTGCCAGCATCACCACCCGGAGGGGCAATGAAAAACTGTTTTTT.

The gene calls are TRBV6-2 or TRBV6-3 and TRBJ1-2; D not resolved. The CDR3 loop spans 12 amino acids. Per the germline V gene, CDR1 is MNHEY and CDR2 is SVGEGT. Trimming pared 5 bases from V and 9 bases from J, leaving 13 bases between. CDR3 nucleotides: TGTGCCAGCAGTGGGCGGGTTACTAGCTACACCTTC. Amino acids: CASSGRVTSYTF.

V and J are TRBV29-1 and TRBJ2-7, with D unclear. The germline V gene encodes CDR1 SQVTM and CDR2 ANQGSEA. V was shortened by 6 bases and J by 6 bases, with 15 bases between the two germline ends. The CDR3 runs 12 residues. In DNA, the CDR3 is TGCAGCGTGGCAGATCCGGGTCGCGAGCAGTACTTC. The encoded protein is CSVADPGREQYF.

This chain uses TRBV10-3 with TRBJ1-6; perhaps TRBD1 as D (5 bases). The CDR3 runs 14 residues. The germline gives CDR1 ENHRY, CDR2 SYGVKD. Trimming stripped 7 bases from V and 7 bases from J, with 14 bases between. The CDR3 sequence: CAITSSKGNSPLHF. The CDR3 bases are TGTGCCATCACGTCGTCAAAGGGGAATTCACCCCTCCACTTT.

In its sample, this clone was seen once. This chain joins TRBV25-1 and TRBJ2-5; D may be TRBD2 (5 bases). CDR3 length equals 15 residues. Germline V lookup: CDR1 MGHDK, CDR2 SYGVNS. The V end was cut by 3 bases, the J end by 4 bases, with 15 bases between. The chain's CDR3 is CASSDPTRAAETQYF. CDR3 DNA: TGTGCCAGCAGTGATCCCACTAGAGCTGCAGAGACCCAGTACTTC.

Notes on this clone: This likely comes from a read error, as the CDR3 has no conserved phenylalanine or tryptophan at its end. Because the CDR3's place on the DNA is in doubt, the DNA is left out and the CDR3 is given as listed by TCRdb. The rearrangement uses TRBV19 and TRBJ1-1; TRBD1 is the table's D call, not checked against the DNA. The CDR3 spans 16 residues, counting both ends. Germline CDR1 and CDR2: LNHDA and SQIVND (reference sequence). The CDR3 is CASSMTVSGSNERSFL.

This clone was seen just once. This chain uses TRBV27 with TRBJ1-5, with 7 bases aligning to TRBD1. Germline V gene sequence: CDR1 MNHEY, CDR2 SMNVEV (reference sequence). CDR3 size: 14 residues. Trimming removed 5 bases from V and 6 bases from J; junction bases left unmatched: 7. CDR3 amino acids: CASSHRGRIQPQHF. Written as DNA, the CDR3 is TGTGCCAGCAGTCACAGGGGTCGTATTCAGCCCCAGCATTTT.